These T cell receptor beta chains were read from a single sample in a study of T cells expressing NK-cell markers. TCRdb processed the 5' RACE reads again and assigns one entry to each CDR3 protein, with no DNA. Its listing shows roughly 20,000 distinct CDR3 sequences. Sequenced input: blood T cells: a sorted CD56 or NKG2C T cell subset, CD4+ or CD8+ T cells, or bulk PBMC T cells (not recorded which). The receptors shown here come from a man aged 18 to 69 in good health. Both conserved end residues are part of each CDR3. A clone size is listed for some rows: how often the clone was seen (once, few, many), or a class if it is expanded.

size	V	J	CDR3
NA	TRBV28	TRBJ1-2	CASSLLRTGGRYGYTF
NA	TRBV20-1	TRBJ2-1	CSARGLAEYNEQFF
NA	TRBV12-3/TRBV12-4	TRBJ1-4	CASSVTAWSNEKLFF
NA	TRBV7-8	TRBJ2-5	CASSMQQGYQETQYF
NA	TRBV12-3/TRBV12-4	TRBJ2-3	CASSLRQEITDTQYF
NA	TRBV9	TRBJ2-5	CASSVGMGATRETQYF
NA	TRBV20-1	TRBJ2-1	CSARSAHSSGSTNEQFF
NA	TRBV12-3/TRBV12-4	TRBJ2-3	CASILGGGGADTQYF
NA	TRBV5-6	TRBJ1-2	CASSLATSGYTF
NA	TRBV7-2	TRBJ2-5	CASSRLAGGPGPQYF
NA	TRBV5-1	TRBJ2-1	CASSTTLAEQFF
NA	TRBV7-2	TRBJ1-1	CASSSLGGTEAFF
NA	TRBV14	TRBJ2-1	CASSQGLSLSYNEQFF
NA	TRBV7-9	TRBJ2-3	CASSLSRGTDTQYF
NA	TRBV7-8	TRBJ2-6	CASSPLGRSSGANVLTF
NA	TRBV9	TRBJ2-3	CASSVGGISTDTQYF
NA	TRBV20-1	TRBJ2-1	CSPRSPGGRGEQFF
NA	TRBV28	TRBJ2-7	CASSLYRVGSYEQYF
NA	TRBV29-1	TRBJ2-3	CSGGGGSTDTQYF
NA	TRBV7-6	TRBJ1-1	CASSADLNTEAFF
NA	TRBV5-1	TRBJ1-4	CASSLGTSEKLFF
NA	TRBV19	TRBJ2-1	CASSSRRIPNEQFF
NA	TRBV27	TRBJ2-7	CASMETGTSGYEQYF
NA	TRBV7-8	TRBJ2-1	CASSFGRNEQFF
NA	TRBV2	TRBJ2-3	CASNRLGPNTDTQYF
NA	TRBV4-3	TRBJ1-2	CASSQDRNRNYGYTF
NA	TRBV4-3	TRBJ2-1	CASSQGRGQYNEQFF
NA	TRBV19	TRBJ2-1	CASSTRDANEQFF
NA	TRBV11-2	TRBJ2-6	CASSFNRGFNVLTF
NA	TRBV6-2/TRBV6-3	TRBJ1-1	CASTRTFVNTEAFF
NA	TRBV6-1	TRBJ2-1	CASSMNGGLVTYNEQFF
NA	TRBV3-1	TRBJ2-7	CASSQDFRPPPLYEQYF
NA	TRBV7-9	TRBJ2-3	CASSSATSGVADTQYF
NA	TRBV7-2	TRBJ2-1	CASSQPGGSIHNEQFF
NA	TRBV7-9	TRBJ2-7	CASSSGQVREQYF
NA	TRBV14	TRBJ2-1	CASSQDGRLAGLGKFF
NA	TRBV29-1	TRBJ1-1	CSVEGGGPEAFF
NA	TRBV4-3	TRBJ1-2	CASGSGTAVTGDGYTF
NA	TRBV28	TRBJ2-7	CASSTGSSYEQYF
NA	TRBV24-1	TRBJ2-3	CATSDLAVTSGYTDTQYF
medium-sized	TRBV7-2	TRBJ2-7	CASSLSSYEQYF